Given below is one T cell receptor beta chain in context. The data derive from a study of shared clonotypes between healthy human individuals. Study-wide context: The study used three CD4 naive, three CD4 memory, two CD8 naive and one CD8 memory plate per donor.

This table comes from immunoSEQ multiplex PCR, and its TCRdb copy is limited to in-frame clones, with some not included. The sample lists over 700,000 clones; just under 75% were seen once. Trimming removed 5 bases from V and 5 bases from J, with 12 bases in between. Germline V gene sequence: CDR1 MDHEN, CDR2 SYDVKM. This CDR3 contains 13 residues. Sample: memory CD4+ T cells sorted from blood. As to subset: CD45RA-negative fraction. The chain has TRBV28 and TRBJ2-5, with D maybe TRBD1 (6 bases). The TCR comes from a woman aged 25 to 39 in good health. CDR3 residues: CASSPGTWETQYF. The CDR3 DNA sequence: TGTGCCAGCAGTCCCGGGACATGGGAGACCCAGTACTTC.